The rows below give T cell receptor beta chains drawn from one sample of a study of shared clonotypes between healthy human individuals. Only in-frame clones appear in the TCRdb table, and some are missing; sequencing was by immunoSEQ multiplex PCR. The sample yields roughly 400,000 clones, roughly 96% seen once. Sequencing used memory CD8+ T cells sorted from blood. The source of these receptors is a man aged 30 to 39 in good health. Each CDR3 is given with its conserved first and last residue. The D gene is left open where the match is weak. Only part of the rows carry a size: once, few, many, or a class if the clone is expanded.

size | J | D | V | CDR3 | DNA
- | TRBJ1-2 | TRBD1 | TRBV4-1 | CASSQATGELYGYTF | TGCGCCAGCAGCCAAGCTACAGGGGAACTCTATGGCTACACCTTC
- | TRBJ2-1 | TRBD1 | TRBV28 | CASRRPDRGRYPHNEQFF | TGTGCCAGCCGACGACCCGACAGGGGACGTTACCCCCACAATGAGCAGTTCTTC
- | TRBJ2-7 | - | TRBV6-1 | CASIRSGSSYEQYF | TGTGCCAGCATCCGCAGTGGAAGTTCCTACGAGCAGTACTTC
- | TRBJ1-3 | - | TRBV28 | CASSAGGTGNTIYF | TGTGCCAGTAGCGCCGGAGGGACGGGAAACACCATATATTTT
- | TRBJ1-2 | - | TRBV6-5 | CASSSGLSYGYTF | TGTGCCAGCAGTTCCGGGTTGAGCTATGGCTACACCTTC
- | TRBJ2-2 | - | TRBV4-1 | CASSQVGGRRSGELFF | TGCGCCAGCAGCCAAGTTGGTGGGAGAAGATCCGGGGAGCTGTTTTTT
- | TRBJ2-7 | TRBD2 | TRBV28 | CASRLLAGGREQYF | TGTGCCAGCAGGTTACTAGCGGGAGGGCGCGAGCAGTACTTC
- | TRBJ1-3 | - | TRBV11-2 | CASNVAAGNTTYF | -
- | TRBJ2-7 | TRBD2 | TRBV6-4 | CASSVGGPYEQYF | TGTGCCAGCAGTGTGGGAGGGCCATACGAGCAGTACTTC
- | TRBJ2-3 | - | TRBV11-2 | CASSPRGPSTDTQYF | TGTGCCAGCAGCCCCCGGGGACCCTCCACAGATACGCAGTATTTT
- | TRBJ2-1 | - | TRBV7-2 | CASSSRSVQFF | TGTGCCAGCAGCTCTAGATCGGTGCAGTTCTTC
- | TRBJ2-3 | TRBD2 | TRBV28 | CASISGRDTQYF | TGTGCCAGCATCAGCGGGAGGGATACGCAGTATTTT
once | TRBJ2-4 | TRBD1 | TRBV9 | CASSVGRGQDIQYF | TGTGCCAGCAGCGTAGGCAGGGGGCAGGACATTCAGTACTTC
- | TRBJ2-3 | TRBD2 | TRBV6-1 | CASSEIWAGGDTQYF | TGTGCCAGCAGTGAAATTTGGGCGGGAGGAGATACGCAGTATTTT
- | TRBJ2-3 | - | TRBV2 | CASSEGRLVTDTQYF | TGTGCCAGCAGTGAAGGCCGGCTAGTCACAGATACGCAGTATTTT
- | TRBJ1-5 | - | TRBV2 | CASRIAGRYSNQPQHF | TGTGCCAGCAGGATCGCCGGGAGATATAGCAATCAGCCCCAGCATTTT
- | TRBJ2-7 | TRBD2 | TRBV28 | CASSHRRGLGYEQYF | TGTGCCAGCAGCCATCGCCGGGGACTAGGCTACGAGCAGTACTTC
once | TRBJ2-7 | - | TRBV6-6 | CASSNRPPWGDEQYF | TGTGCCAGCAGTAACCGACCACCCTGGGGGGACGAGCAGTACTTC
- | TRBJ2-4 | TRBD2 | TRBV6-1 | CASSSGTSGKNIQYF | TGTGCCAGCAGTTCCGGGACTAGCGGGAAAAACATTCAGTACTTC
- | TRBJ1-1 | - | TRBV6-5 | CASSRSSGALGAFF | TGTGCCAGCAGTAGGAGTTCCGGGGCTCTGGGGGCTTTCTTT
- | TRBJ1-3 | TRBD1 | TRBV10-3 | CANTGGFGNTIYF | TGTGCCAACACAGGGGGATTTGGAAACACCATATATTTT
- | TRBJ1-2 | - | TRBV7-9 | CASSSPGYGYTF | TGTGCCAGCAGCTCTCCAGGGTATGGCTACACCTTC
- | TRBJ2-1 | - | TRBV9 | CASSLTGTLSYNEQFF | TGTGCCAGCAGCTTAACCGGGACACTCTCCTACAATGAGCAGTTCTTC
- | TRBJ2-2 | - | TRBV19 | CASSMVRPSNTGELFF | TGTGCCAGTAGTATGGTCAGGCCCTCGAACACCGGGGAGCTGTTTTTT
- | TRBJ2-7 | TRBD1 | TRBV15 | CATSRVDRGGYEQYF | TGTGCCACCAGCAGGGTCGACAGGGGGGGCTACGAGCAGTACTTC
- | TRBJ2-1 | - | TRBV29-1 | CSVEVGSSYNEQFF | TGCAGCGTTGAAGTTGGCAGCTCCTACAATGAGCAGTTCTTC
- | TRBJ1-4 | - | TRBV5-1 | CASSLDLSANEKLFF | TGCGCCAGCAGCTTGGATCTGTCGGCTAATGAAAAACTGTTTTTT
- | TRBJ2-1 | TRBD2 | TRBV7-9 | CASSATGLAGDNEQFF | TGTGCCAGCAGCGCAACGGGACTAGCGGGTGACAATGAGCAGTTCTTC
- | TRBJ2-7 | TRBD1 | TRBV28 | CASSIPGQGSHEQYF | TGTGCCAGCAGTATACCGGGACAGGGCTCCCACGAGCAGTACTTC
- | TRBJ2-1 | TRBD2 | TRBV7-3 | CASSLTGLAGDEQFF | TGTGCCAGCAGCTTAACGGGACTAGCGGGAGATGAGCAGTTCTTC
once | TRBJ1-2 | - | TRBV10-3 | CAISDPNYGYTF | TGTGCCATTTCGGACCCTAACTATGGCTACACCTTC
- | TRBJ2-7 | - | TRBV10-2 | CASSVGEKGRNYEQYF | TGCGCCAGCAGTGTCGGGGAAAAGGGGAGAAACTACGAGCAGTACTTC
- | TRBJ2-6 | - | TRBV19 | CASTEVSGANVLTF | TGTGCCAGTACCGAGGTTTCTGGGGCCAACGTCCTGACTTTC
- | TRBJ1-2 | - | TRBV25-1 | CASVSQGGPNYGYTF | TGTGCCAGCGTGTCGCAAGGGGGACCTAACTATGGCTACACCTTC
once | TRBJ1-3 | - | TRBV10-3 | CAISDRRGNTIYF | TGTGCCATCAGTGACAGGCGAGGCAACACCATATATTTT
- | TRBJ2-1 | TRBD2 | TRBV18 | CASSPTSSGRNEQFF | TGTGCCAGCTCACCAACATCCAGCGGGAGAAATGAGCAGTTCTTC
- | TRBJ1-5 | - | TRBV28 | CASSPTGRNQPQHF | TGTGCCAGCAGCCCAACAGGGCGCAATCAGCCCCAGCATTTT
- | TRBJ2-5 | TRBD1 | TRBV19 | CASSVPGQRPGTQYF | TGTGCCAGTAGCGTCCCGGGACAGCGGCCGGGGACCCAGTACTTC
- | TRBJ1-1 | TRBD1 | TRBV11-2 | CASSPRTGGSEAFF | TGTGCCAGCAGCCCCAGGACAGGGGGGTCTGAAGCTTTCTTT
- | TRBJ1-1 | - | TRBV29-1 | CSVGMVEAFF | TGCAGCGTGGGTATGGTTGAAGCTTTCTTT
- | TRBJ2-7 | TRBD2 | TRBV9 | CASSRGVAGGTYEQYF | TGTGCCAGCAGCCGTGGGGTAGCGGGAGGCACCTACGAGCAGTACTTC
- | TRBJ1-3 | TRBD1 | TRBV7-8 | CASSRQGSGNTIYF | TGTGCCAGCAGCCGACAGGGCTCTGGAAACACCATATATTTT
- | TRBJ2-3 | - | TRBV27 | CASSSGALSLSRTDTQYF | TGTGCCAGCAGTTCGGGGGCGCTCTCTCTTTCCCGCACAGATACGCAGTATTTT
- | TRBJ1-1 | - | TRBV28 | CASSRGSSGVTEAFF | TGTGCCAGCAGCCGTGGGTCGAGCGGGGTCACTGAAGCTTTCTTT
- | TRBJ2-3 | - | TRBV6-5 | CASRNTDTQYF | TGTGCCAGCAGAAACACAGATACGCAGTATTTT
- | TRBJ2-3 | TRBD1 | TRBV5-5 | CASSARGLASSTDTQYF | TGTGCCAGCAGCGCCAGGGGGCTCGCCAGTAGCACAGATACGCAGTATTTT
- | TRBJ1-4 | - | TRBV6-5 | CASSYSGAATNEKLFF | TGTGCCAGCAGTTACAGCGGGGCGGCAACTAATGAAAAACTGTTTTTT
- | TRBJ2-7 | - | TRBV30 | CAWNGLNPSYEQYF | TGTGCCTGGAATGGACTTAATCCATCCTACGAGCAGTACTTC
once | TRBJ1-4 | TRBD1 | TRBV19 | CASRDRATEKLFF | TGTGCCAGTAGAGACAGGGCGACCGAAAAACTGTTTTTT
- | TRBJ1-2 | - | TRBV5-1 | CASSLDTANYGYTF | TGCGCCAGCAGCTTGGACACAGCTAACTATGGCTACACCTTC